Presented here are 12 T cell receptor beta chains from one specimen sequenced in a study of shared clonotypes between healthy human individuals. The table came from immunoSEQ multiplex PCR; TCRdb's copy has only in-frame clones and leaves some out. This sample yields nearly 1 million clones, of which more than 75% are seen a single time; over 1.3% belongs to the top ten. The sequencing sample was made of memory CD4+ T cells sorted from blood. Subset: CD45RA-negative fraction. Receptors were obtained from a man aged 18 to 29 in good health.

The V gene is TRBV7-9, the J gene TRBJ2-5; 9 bases line up with TRBD2. Per germline, CDR1 SEHNR and CDR2 FQNEAQ (reference sequence). The V and J ends lost 2 bases and 5 bases, in that order; junction bases with no gene match: 6. The CDR3 sequence is 15 residues long. As DNA, the CDR3 is TGTGCCAGCAGCTTAAGAGCGGGAGGATGGGAGACCCAGTACTTC. Protein sequence: CASSLRAGGWETQYF.

V gene TRBV7-2 combines with J gene TRBJ1-1, with TRBD1 as a possible D gene (6 bases). The CDR3 is 17 amino acids. V shed 1 base and J shed 0 bases, with 15 bases lying between them. CDR1 is SGHTA, CDR2 FQGNSA, per germline. CDR3 DNA: TGTGCCAGCAGCTTAGGAGTAGGGGGGTTCATGAACACTGAAGCTTTCTTT. Its protein product is CASSLGVGGFMNTEAFF.

In DNA, the CDR3 is TGTGCCAGCAGCTTACTCCCCACGACAGGGTTCTATGGCTACACCTTC. Translating it yields CASSLLPTTGFYGYTF. The rearrangement uses TRBV11-1 and TRBJ1-2, with 7 bases matching TRBD1. V was pared by 2 bases and J by 4 bases, with 10 bases of the junction left unmatched. CDR1 and CDR2 from the germline V gene are SGHAT and FQDESV (reference sequence). The CDR3 contains 16 residues.

This clone was observed once. This could be a read error, since a much larger clone is one nucleotide away. This CDR3 is also generated by other DNA sequences in the sample. The chain employs TRBV28 and TRBJ2-7, with 9 nucleotides matching TRBD1. The junction had 1 base not matched to a gene; V was cut back by 5 bases and J by 2 bases. This CDR3 region has 13 residues. CDR1 is MDHEN and CDR2 is SYDVKM in the germline V gene. CDR3 loop: CASSRTGAYEQYF. In DNA form, the CDR3 reads TGTGCCAGCAGTCGGACAGGGGCCTACGAGCAGTACTTC.

In its sample, this clone was seen a few times. The V call is TRBV30, the J call TRBJ1-5; D is perhaps TRBD1 (5 bases). CDR1 and CDR2 (germline): GTSNPN, SVGIG (reference sequence). CDR3 length: 14 amino acids. V gave up 3 bases and J gave up 5 bases, with 14 bases separating them. CDR3 region: CAWSAGSVHQPQHF. The CDR3 DNA reads as TGTGCCTGGAGCGCAGGGTCGGTCCATCAGCCCCAGCATTTT.

V usage is TRBV10-1 and J usage is TRBJ2-2, with D perhaps given as TRBD1 or TRBD2 (5 bases each). V was pared by 6 bases and J by 0 bases, with 8 bases between. This CDR3 spans 14 amino acids. Germline lookup yields CDR1 WNHNN and CDR2 SYGVQD (reference sequence). This chain's CDR3 is CASRGESNTGELFF. CDR3 coding DNA: TGCGCCAGCAGGGGGGAGTCGAACACCGGGGAGCTGTTTTTT.

This clone was counted between two and nine times. The chain links TRBV5-1 to TRBJ2-5; 15 bases are a match to TRBD2. The V gene's germline CDR1 is SGHRS and CDR2 YFSETQ. The CDR3 has 17 amino acids. V lost 4 bases, J lost 5 bases, and 9 bases stayed unmatched. For the CDR3, the DNA is TGCGCCAGCAGCATTCTGGGACTAGCGGGAGGCCGGGAGACCCAGTACTTC. Protein product: CASSILGLAGGRETQYF.

This clone was observed a single time. The chain has TRBV19 and TRBJ1-6, with D tentatively TRBD1 (5 bases). CDR1 and CDR2 from the germline V gene are LNHDA and SQIVND (reference sequence). The CDR3 length is 16 residues. V dropped 1 base and J dropped 6 bases, with 13 bases sitting between them. CDR3 in amino acids: CASSIGSGRINSPLHF. As DNA, the CDR3 is TGTGCCAGTAGTATAGGGTCAGGGAGAATTAATTCACCCCTCCACTTT.

The rearrangement joins TRBV6-4 to TRBJ1-5; 8 positions agree with TRBD1. Per the germline V gene, CDR1 is MRHNA and CDR2 is SNTAGT. CDR3 length: 18 residues. The V segment lost 4 bases and the J segment 4 bases; nucleotides outside the gene matches: 15. The CDR3 reads CASSGQRRGRVRNQPQHF. The CDR3 DNA sequence: TGTGCCAGCAGTGGGCAACGCAGGGGGCGGGTAAGGAATCAGCCCCAGCATTTT.

This clone was seen only once. The chain links TRBV18 to TRBJ2-5; D might be TRBD2 (7 bases). The CDR3 is made up of 19 amino acids. The ends were cut back, 1 base at V and 4 bases at J, with 25 bases in the middle. The germline V gene has CDR1 KGHSH and CDR2 LQKENI. The CDR3 region has the DNA TGTGCCAGCTCACCACGTTCGGGGGGCGCCTTAGGGGCGGCAGAGACCCAGTACTTC. It specifies CASSPRSGGALGAAETQYF.

V usage is TRBV2 and J usage is TRBJ2-3; D is unresolved. V dropped 5 bases and J dropped 6 bases, with 12 bases sitting between them. Germline lookup yields CDR1 SNHLY and CDR2 FYNNEI. The CDR3 spans 13 residues. In nucleotides, the CDR3 is TGTGCCAGCAGTACCCGACCCACCGATACGCAGTATTTT. Translated: CASSTRPTDTQYF.

The chain has TRBV5-8 and TRBJ2-3; D assignment may be TRBD1 or TRBD2 (5 bases each). CDR1 and CDR2 (germline): SGHTS, YDEGEE. This CDR3 spans 17 amino acids. The V end was cut by 0 bases, the J end by 2 bases, with 16 bases between. The CDR3 is CASSLESGTIFTDTQYF. CDR3 in DNA: TGTGCCAGCAGCTTGGAGTCAGGGACCATTTTCACAGATACGCAGTATTTT.